The subject of this entry is one TCR beta chain. Its antigen is unidentified. The source of the sample is a study of OX40 agonist ivuxolimab in advanced cancers. The wider study: Dose-escalation patients were diagnosed with hepatocellular carcinoma, melanoma, renal cell cancer or head and neck cancer.

Looked up from germline, CDR1 is SGHVS and CDR2 is FQNEAQ. This CDR3 has 15 amino acids. Deletions cut 5 bases from V and 2 bases from J, with 15 bases between. Sampling times: baseline, cycle 4 day 1, cycle 7 day 1. Method: immunoSEQ multiplex PCR; TCRdb's copy keeps in-frame clones and lacks some. The sample consists of some 60,000 clones, about 85% of them appearing once. Study-level findings and limits: Also showing low normalized T-cell clonal expansion were some of the nonresponders. In CD8+ T cells, expanded clones were on average more numerous than in CD4+.

The clonotype originates from an adult with an advanced solid tumor such as melanoma, head and neck, liver or kidney cancer. The chain carries TRBV7-8 and TRBJ1-1, with D perhaps matching TRBD1 (5 bases). Sequences were derived from CD4+ or CD8+ T cells sorted from blood, sampled in a trial of the OX40 agonist ivuxolimab. In nucleotides, the CDR3 is TGTGCCAGCAGCCCCCTCGCTGGGGCAAACACTGAAGCTTTCTTT. Its protein is CASSPLAGANTEAFF.